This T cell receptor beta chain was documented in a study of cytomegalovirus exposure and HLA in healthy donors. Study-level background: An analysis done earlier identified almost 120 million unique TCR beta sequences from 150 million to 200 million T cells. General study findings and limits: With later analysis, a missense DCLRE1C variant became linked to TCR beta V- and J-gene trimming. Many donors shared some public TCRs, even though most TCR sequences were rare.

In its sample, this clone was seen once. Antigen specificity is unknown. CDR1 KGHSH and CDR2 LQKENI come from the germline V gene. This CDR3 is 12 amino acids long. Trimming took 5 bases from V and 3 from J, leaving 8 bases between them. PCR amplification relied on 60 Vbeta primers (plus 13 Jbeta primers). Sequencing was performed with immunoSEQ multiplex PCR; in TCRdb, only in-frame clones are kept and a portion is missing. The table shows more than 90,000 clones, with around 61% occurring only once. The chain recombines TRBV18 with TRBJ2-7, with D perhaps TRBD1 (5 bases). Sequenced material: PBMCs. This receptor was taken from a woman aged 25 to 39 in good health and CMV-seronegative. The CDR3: CASSDSVYEQYF. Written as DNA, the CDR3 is TGTGCCAGCTCAGACAGCGTCTACGAGCAGTACTTC.